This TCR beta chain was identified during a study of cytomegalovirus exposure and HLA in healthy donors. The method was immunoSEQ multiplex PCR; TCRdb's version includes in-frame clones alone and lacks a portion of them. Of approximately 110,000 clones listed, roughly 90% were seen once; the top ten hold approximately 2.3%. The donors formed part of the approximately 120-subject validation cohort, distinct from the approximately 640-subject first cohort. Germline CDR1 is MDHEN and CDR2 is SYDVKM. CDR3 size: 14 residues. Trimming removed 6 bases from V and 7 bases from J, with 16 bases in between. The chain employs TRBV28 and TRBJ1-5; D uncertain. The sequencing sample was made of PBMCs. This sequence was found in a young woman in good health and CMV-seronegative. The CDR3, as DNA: TGTGCCAGCAGAAAGCCCCTACCGGGGCAGCCCCAGCATTTT. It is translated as CASRKPLPGQPQHF.